These T cell receptor beta chains were read from a single sample in a study of CD8+ T cells in alopecia areata. Clones were read by immunoSEQ multiplex PCR, and TCRdb kept only the in-frame ones, dropping some. The sample includes approximately 7,400 clones, 64% of them seen just once. Here the sequenced sample was skin, taken at week 4, from a patient treated with tofacitinib. Source of these receptors: a human donor with alopecia areata. CDR3s include the opening cysteine and the closing phenylalanine or tryptophan. The D gene is left open where the match is weak. Rows may omit the clone size; those that give it use once, few, many or a size class.

V gene	J gene	clone size	D gene	CDR3 protein	CDR3 DNA
TRBV4-3	TRBJ2-1	.	TRBD2	CASSQRTSGRTYNEQFF	TGCGCCAGCAGCCAAAGGACTAGCGGGAGAACCTACAATGAGCAGTTCTTC
TRBV2	TRBJ2-2	few	TRBD2	CASAGLVPGELFF	TGTGCCAGCGCGGGACTAGTCCCCGGGGAGCTGTTTTTT
TRBV23-1	TRBJ2-1	.	TRBD1	CASSQRNRGRTEQFF	TGCGCCAGCAGTCAGAGGAACAGGGGGCGGACTGAGCAGTTCTTC
TRBV19	TRBJ2-2	.	TRBD2	CASSISSAGGNTGELFF	TGTGCCAGTAGTATTAGCTCCGCGGGAGGGAACACCGGGGAGCTGTTTTTT
TRBV30	TRBJ2-5	.	.	CAWSVWGSWQTQYF	TGTGCCTGGAGTGTATGGGGGAGTTGGCAGACCCAGTACTTC
TRBV5-1	TRBJ2-1	.	.	CASSLKVGPNEQFF	TGCGCCAGCAGCTTGAAGGTCGGCCCAAATGAGCAGTTCTTC
TRBV7-2	TRBJ2-2	.	TRBD2	CASSLMLAGGPGTGELFF	TGTGCCAGCAGCTTAATGCTAGCGGGGGGGCCGGGGACCGGGGAGCTGTTTTTT
TRBV9	TRBJ1-2	.	.	CASSQIGRGYTF	TGTGCCAGCAGCCAAATTGGGAGAGGCTACACCTTC
TRBV4-3	TRBJ2-1	.	TRBD2	CASSQRTSGRVFNEQFF	TGCGCCAGCAGCCAACGGACTAGCGGGAGGGTTTTTAATGAGCAGTTCTTC
TRBV6-6	TRBJ1-2	.	.	CASSYSRTDYGYTF	TGTGCCAGCAGTTACTCGCGGACCGACTATGGCTACACCTTC
TRBV27	TRBJ2-1	.	.	CARINHRAIYSYNEQFF	TGTGCCAGAATTAACCATCGGGCCATCTACTCCTACAATGAGCAGTTCTTC
TRBV27	TRBJ1-5	once	.	CASSPPGNQPQHF	TGTGCCAGCAGCCCTCCGGGCAATCAGCCCCAGCATTTT
TRBV14	TRBJ1-2	.	.	CASSQQGSYGYTF	TGTGCCAGCAGCCAGCAGGGCAGCTATGGCTACACCTTC
TRBV5-1	TRBJ2-1	medium-sized	.	CASSVGPPYNEQFF	TGCGCCAGCAGCGTGGGTCCCCCCTACAATGAGCAGTTCTTC
TRBV6-1	TRBJ1-5	.	.	CASSEWGRRFYQPQHF	TGTGCCAGCAGTGAGTGGGGACGGAGGTTTTATCAGCCCCAGCATTTT
TRBV18	TRBJ2-2	.	.	CASSPLERFEGHTGELFF	TGTGCCAGCTCACCACTTGAAAGGTTTGAGGGTCACACCGGGGAGCTGTTTTTT
TRBV4-1	TRBJ2-2	.	TRBD1	CASSDRGNTGELFF	TGCGCCAGCAGCGACAGGGGGAACACCGGGGAGCTGTTTTTT
TRBV28	TRBJ2-3	.	TRBD2	CASRRTSGRGDTQYF	TGTGCCAGCAGGCGTACTAGCGGGAGAGGAGATACGCAGTATTTT
TRBV5-4	TRBJ1-2	few	.	CASSLESGRTYGYTF	TGTGCCAGCAGCTTGGAATCGGGACGGACCTATGGCTACACCTTC
TRBV7-9	TRBJ1-3	once	.	CASSLGVGNSGNTIYF	TGTGCCAGCAGCTTAGGCGTTGGTAACTCTGGAAACACCATATATTTT
TRBV6-1	TRBJ2-7	once	.	CASSVPYEQYF	TGTGCCAGCAGTGTCCCCTACGAGCAGTACTTC
TRBV4-2	TRBJ2-3	.	TRBD2	CASSQGRLAGFYTDTQYF	TGTGCCAGCAGCCAAGGAAGACTAGCGGGGTTCTACACAGATACGCAGTATTTT
TRBV30	TRBJ1-1	.	.	CAWMQLINTEAFF	TGTGCCTGGATGCAACTGATAAACACTGAAGCTTTCTTT
TRBV5-4	TRBJ1-6	.	TRBD1	CASSQNEGTENSPLHF	TGTGCCAGCAGCCAAAACGAAGGGACAGAAAATTCACCCCTCCACTTT
TRBV5-4	TRBJ2-7	.	.	CASSRGTAYEQYF	TGTGCCAGCAGCCGAGGCACAGCCTACGAGCAGTACTTC
TRBV5-8	TRBJ2-2	.	.	CASSLKLKGGQPTNTGELFF	TGTGCCAGCAGCTTGAAATTAAAGGGGGGACAACCGACAAACACCGGGGAGCTGTTTTTT